This T cell receptor beta chain comes out of a study of blood T cell repertoires in COVID-19. Looking at the study overall: In each case, the material was cDNA or gDNA derived from T cells, B-cell-depleted T cells, or PBMCs.

Original processing notes: By means of reference gene primer amplification, nucleated cell counts were estimated. Sequencing was performed with immunoSEQ multiplex PCR; in TCRdb, only in-frame clones are kept and a portion is missing. From that table come the V and J calls and clone size; the DNA was used to work out D and trimming. The table has 250,000 to 400,000 clones, about 91% seen once. V lost 5 bases to trimming and J lost 2 bases; unmatched junction nucleotides: 6. Looked up from germline, CDR1 is SGHTS and CDR2 is YDEGEE. The CDR3 loop spans 16 amino acids. The source is a woman in her 30s with COVID-19, enrolled during active disease. The material sequenced was peripheral blood. The gene calls are TRBV5-8 and TRBJ2-2; TRBD1 agrees at 10 bases. CDR3: CASRSGQGVNTGELFF. The CDR3, as DNA: TGTGCCAGCAGATCCGGACAGGGGGTCAACACCGGGGAGCTGTTTTTT.